Shown below are 24 T cell receptor beta chains from a single sample sequenced in a study of vaccination and CD4 T cells after COVID-19. The sample's treatment: approximately 10-day PBMC culture with coronavirus spike peptide pools or control peptides (ViraFEST assay). The Oncomine TCR Beta short-read assay was applied to DNA of cultured CD4+ T cells. TCRdb used MiXCR to reprocess the PCR reads, holding one entry per CDR3 protein. Here the sample spans tens of thousands of distinct CDR3 sequences, under 70% being singletons. Their antigens remain unidentified. Sequencing used CD4+ T cells from blood, cultured in vitro, obtained after SARS-CoV-2 vaccination. Receptors were obtained from a human donor who received a COVID-19 vaccine.

This clonotype appeared a few times. The J gene is TRBJ2-2, the V gene TRBV4-1; D gene uncertain. V dropped 3 bases and J dropped 6 bases, with 14 bases sitting between them. The germline V gene encodes CDR1 MGHRA and CDR2 YSYEKL. The CDR3 extends over 15 amino acids. The CDR3: CASSQQRVLAGELFF. Here the CDR3 DNA reads TGCGCCAGCAGCCAGCAAAGGGTTCTTGCCGGGGAGCTGTTTTTT.

This clonotype was picked up a small number of times. This sequence joins TRBV27 and TRBJ2-3; no definite D call. V lost 3 bases to trimming and J lost 6 bases, with 4 bases between them. Per the germline V gene, CDR1 is MNHEY and CDR2 is SMNVEV (reference sequence). The CDR3 sequence is 11 residues long. DNA for the CDR3: TGTGCCAGCAGTTTCTGGGATACGCAGTATTTT. Residues: CASSFWDTQYF.

The chain couples TRBV4-2 to TRBJ2-4; TRBD2 matches at 16 bases. CDR1 is LGHNA, CDR2 YNFKEQ, per germline. Unmatched junction bases numbered 2, after V lost 0 bases and J lost 6 bases. CDR3 size: 17 residues. CDR3 sequence (DNA): TGTGCCAGCAGCCAAGATGGGACTAGCGGGGGGGCAAACATTCAGTACTTC. It specifies CASSQDGTSGGANIQYF.

This clonotype showed up just once. The chain employs TRBV7-2 and TRBJ1-2; TRBD1 aligns across 11 bases. The CDR3 is made up of 15 amino acids. Germline V lookup: CDR1 SGHTA, CDR2 FQGNSA. With 3 bases clipped from V and 3 bases from J, the junction kept 3 bases outside the gene matches. The CDR3: CASSLGTGGDYGYTF. As DNA, the CDR3 is TGTGCCAGCAGCTTGGGGACAGGGGGAGACTATGGCTACACCTTC.

The chain joins TRBV30 to TRBJ2-7; tentatively, D is TRBD2 (6 bases). Per the germline V gene, CDR1 is GTSNPN and CDR2 is SVGIG (reference sequence). Trimming took 4 bases from V and 3 from J, leaving 13 bases between them. The length of the CDR3 is 13 residues. The CDR3 bases are TGTGCCTGGACCCTAGGGGACTTCTACGAGCAGTACTTC. The encoded protein is CAWTLGDFYEQYF.

This CDR3 is CASSEGIPNYGYTF. Here the CDR3 DNA reads TGTGCCAGCAGTGAAGGGATACCTAACTATGGCTACACCTTC. The J gene is TRBJ1-2, the V gene TRBV2; no clear D. CDR1 is SNHLY, CDR2 FYNNEI, per germline. V was trimmed by 1 base and J by 0 bases, leaving 6 bases between them. There are 14 residues in the CDR3.

J is TRBJ1-2 and V is TRBV19; TRBD1 aligns across 7 bases. The CDR3 spans 17 residues. Trimming at V came to 1 base and at J to 4 bases, leaving 12 bases not matched to a gene. In germline, CDR1 is LNHDA, CDR2 SQIVND (reference sequence). The CDR3 nucleotides read TGTGCCAGTAGTATAGGGGTTTGGACAGGAACTCCCTATGGCTACACCTTC. Translating it yields CASSIGVWTGTPYGYTF. Full variable domain (remainder filled in from reference TRBV19 and TRBJ1-2): DGGITQSPKYLFRKEGQNVTLSCEQNLNHDAMYWYRQDPGQGLRLIYYSQIVNDFQKGDIAEGYSVSREKKESFPLTVTSAQKNPTAFYLCASSIGVWTGTPYGYTFGSGTRLTVV.

CDR3 DNA: TGCGCCAGCAGTACGAAACAGGGGAAGGTAGGTCAGCCCCAGCATTTT. Its translation is CASSTKQGKVGQPQHF. The rearrangement uses TRBV23-1 and TRBJ1-5; 7 bases agree with TRBD1. TRBV23-1 is an ORF for which the function is uncertain. The CDR3 has 16 amino acids. The junction had 13 bases not matched to a gene; V was cut back by 5 bases and J by 6 bases.

The CDR3 sequence is CSAKYGGGAETQYF. For the CDR3, the DNA is TGCAGTGCTAAGTACGGCGGGGGGGCGGAGACCCAGTACTTC. The chain recombines TRBV20-1 with TRBJ2-5, with 9 bases aligning to TRBD2. Germline V gene sequence: CDR1 DFQATT, CDR2 SNEGSKA (reference sequence). J lost 5 bases, V lost 4 bases, and 8 bases had no gene match. The CDR3 consists of 14 residues.

The J gene is TRBJ1-6, the V gene TRBV19, with 9 positions matching TRBD1. V lost 5 bases, J lost 7 bases, and 15 bases stayed unmatched. Germline V gene data show CDR1 as LNHDA and CDR2 as SQIVND (reference sequence). The CDR3 is 18 amino acids. The CDR3 DNA reads TGTGCCAGTAGTGACCCTACAGGGGGCAGTACGGGAAATTCACCCCTCCACTTT. This gives the protein CASSDPTGGSTGNSPLHF.

The rearrangement links TRBV15 to TRBJ2-5; D is possibly TRBD1 (6 bases). The CDR3 has 14 residues. Germline V gives CDR1 LNHNV, CDR2 YYDKDF (reference sequence). V was cut by 1 base and J by 4 bases, with 10 bases left in between. In nucleotides, the CDR3 is TGTGCCACCAGCAGAGGTCTAGGGGGAGAGACCCAGTACTTC. As protein: CATSRGLGGETQYF.

This clonotype was found a few times. The J gene is TRBJ2-2, the V gene TRBV20-1; D remains unclear. The ends were cut back, 1 base at V and 7 bases at J, with 4 bases in the middle. Germline CDR1 reads DFQATT; CDR2 reads SNEGSKA (reference sequence). This CDR3 contains 11 residues. Here the CDR3 DNA reads TGCAGTGCTAGAGTTAACGGGGAGCTGTTTTTT. It encodes CSARVNGELFF.

The gene calls are TRBV20-1 and TRBJ1-6, with 9 bases matching TRBD1. Germline V gene lookup returns CDR1 DFQATT and CDR2 SNEGSKA (reference sequence). Germline trimming cut 0 bases from V and 3 bases from J; bases unmatched to any gene: 6. This CDR3 comprises 17 residues. CDR3 sequence: CSARDPRDRDYNSPLHF. The CDR3 DNA follows: TGCAGTGCTAGAGACCCAAGGGACAGGGACTATAATTCACCCCTCCACTTT.

This clonotype was recorded a few times. V is TRBV7-9 and J is TRBJ1-5; TRBD1 might be the D (5 bases). Germline CDR1 is SEHNR and CDR2 is FQNEAQ (reference sequence). This CDR3 comprises 14 residues. V was clipped by 5 bases and J by 3 bases, with 11 bases between them. The CDR3 spells CASSQGSFNQPQHF. The CDR3 DNA sequence: TGTGCCAGCAGCCAGGGCAGCTTCAATCAGCCCCAGCATTTT. Full variable domain (outside the CDR3, taken from reference TRBV7-9 and TRBJ1-5): DTGVSQNPRHKITKRGQNVTFRCDPISEHNRLYWYRQTLGQGPEFLTYFQNEAQLEKSRLLSDRFSAERPKGSFSTLEIQRTEQGDSAMYLCASSQGSFNQPQHFGDGTRLSIL.

V and J are TRBV2 and TRBJ1-6; D unresolved. The V gene's germline CDR1 is SNHLY and CDR2 FYNNEI. The V end lost 6 bases, the J end lost 7 bases, and 13 bases lay between the germline ends. This CDR3 is built from 14 residues. Here the CDR3 DNA reads TGTGCCAGCAGGGACGACGGGGAAAATTCACCCCTCCACTTT. This gives the protein CASRDDGENSPLHF. The complete variable domain, with remaining parts taken from reference TRBV2 and TRBJ1-6, reads EPEVTQTPSHQVTQMGQEVILRCVPISNHLYFYWYRQILGQKVEFLVSFYNNEISEKSEIFDDQFSVERPDGSNFTLKIRSTKLEDSAMYFCASRDDGENSPLHFGNGTRLTVT.

The CDR3 DNA sequence: TGTGCCAGTGTACGGACCCATAACACCGGGGAGCTGTTTTTT. Translating it yields CASVRTHNTGELFF. This chain uses TRBV19 with TRBJ2-2; D call uncertain. Trimming cost V 8 bases and J 2 bases, with 12 bases left between them. Germline assignment: CDR1 LNHDA and CDR2 SQIVND (reference sequence). CDR3 size: 14 residues.

The genes are TRBV29-1 and TRBJ2-3; possible D gene TRBD1, 7 bases. The germline CDR1 and CDR2 sequences are SQVTM and ANQGSEA. The CDR3 consists of 15 residues. V was pared by 4 bases and J by 3 bases, with 17 bases between. Here the CDR3 reads CSVGGGDSVTDTQYF. CDR3 DNA: TGCAGCGTTGGAGGCGGGGACAGTGTAACAGATACGCAGTATTTT.

The rearrangement joins TRBV18 to TRBJ1-3; D unresolved. CDR1 KGHSH and CDR2 LQKENI come from the germline V gene. The CDR3 is made up of 16 amino acids. Deletions cut 2 bases from V and 0 bases from J, with 11 bases between. Here the CDR3 reads CASSPEILRSGNTIYF. DNA of the CDR3: TGTGCCAGCTCACCAGAGATACTCCGCTCTGGAAACACCATATATTTT.

This clonotype has more than one count but fewer than ten. This chain connects TRBV19 to TRBJ2-3; D gene ambiguous. There are 15 residues in the CDR3. Germline V CDR1 and CDR2: LNHDA, SQIVND (reference sequence). With 1 base removed from V and 6 bases from J, the gap between germline ends came to 14 bases. In DNA form, the CDR3 reads TGTGCCAGTAGTATAGTAGGCGTCTTTCAGGATACGCAGTATTTT. Protein sequence: CASSIVGVFQDTQYF.

This clonotype has more than one count but fewer than ten. This sequence joins TRBV2 and TRBJ2-3; 10 nucleotides agree with TRBD2. The V gene's germline CDR1 is SNHLY and CDR2 FYNNEI. The junction had 12 bases not matched to a gene; V was cut back by 0 bases and J by 3 bases. There are 19 residues in the CDR3. This CDR3 is CASSEALPGSGGETDTQYF. CDR3 DNA sequence: TGTGCCAGCAGTGAAGCGCTTCCGGGCAGCGGGGGGGAAACAGATACGCAGTATTTT.

This clonotype occurred once. The CDR3 is CSARDLSGGGSDTQYF. In DNA form, the CDR3 reads TGCAGTGCTAGAGATTTAAGTGGGGGGGGCTCGGATACGCAGTATTTT. The genes are TRBV20-1 and TRBJ2-3; D might be TRBD2 (7 bases). This CDR3 has 16 residues. Trimming took off 0 bases at V and 6 bases at J, with 19 bases between the two ends. Germline values: CDR1 DFQATT, CDR2 SNEGSKA (reference sequence).

The rearrangement uses TRBV21-1 and TRBJ1-5; TRBD1 is the table's D call, not checked against the DNA. TRBV21-1 is designated a pseudogene. The length of the CDR3 is 16 residues. In DNA form, the CDR3 reads TGTGCCAGCAGCGGAGGGGGGGGTTGGGGCAATCAGCCCCAGCATTTT. Protein sequence: CASSGGGGWGNQPQHF.

The CDR3 DNA follows: TGTGCCAGCGGATTGGGACAGGGTAAGAATTCACCCCTCCACTTT. Translated: CASGLGQGKNSPLHF. The rearrangement links TRBV27 to TRBJ1-6, with 9 bases aligning to TRBD1. Unmatched junction bases numbered 9, after V lost 8 bases and J lost 7 bases. In germline, CDR1 is MNHEY, CDR2 SMNVEV (reference sequence). CDR3 length equals 15 residues.

This rearrangement joins TRBV2 to TRBJ2-7; D may correspond to TRBD1 or TRBD2 (5 bases each). The CDR3 has 11 amino acids. Trimming removed 6 bases at V and 5 bases at J, with 8 bases between. Germline CDR1 SNHLY, CDR2 FYNNEI. The DNA of the CDR3 is TGTGCCAGCAGGGGGGTCGACGAGCAGTACTTC. Translating it yields CASRGVDEQYF.